The present T cell receptor (beta chain) was sequenced within a study of blood T cell repertoires in COVID-19. The overall study: Acute-phase and convalescent COVID-19 samples originated in the United States, Italy and Spain. Sample material is recorded as cDNA or gDNA derived from T cells, B-cell-depleted T cells, or PBMCs.

In germline, CDR1 is SGDLS, CDR2 YYNGEE. The CDR3 extends over 18 amino acids. J was trimmed by 2 bases and V by 4 bases; bases with no gene match: 12. Authors' data handling: The assay estimated nucleated cells by amplifying reference gene primers. Profiling relied on immunoSEQ multiplex PCR, and the TCRdb table lists in-frame clones only, not all of them. V and J calls and clone size come straight from that table; D and trimming were deduced from the DNA. The table includes 290,000 or so clones, roughly 90% detected once. This TCR was recovered from a young woman with COVID-19, enrolled during active disease. This chain links TRBV9 with TRBJ2-2, with 9 bases that match TRBD2. Sequencing used peripheral blood. The CDR3: CASSSRTGGLANTGELFF. The CDR3 nucleotides are TGTGCCAGCAGCTCTCGAACTGGGGGACTAGCTAACACCGGGGAGCTGTTTTTT.